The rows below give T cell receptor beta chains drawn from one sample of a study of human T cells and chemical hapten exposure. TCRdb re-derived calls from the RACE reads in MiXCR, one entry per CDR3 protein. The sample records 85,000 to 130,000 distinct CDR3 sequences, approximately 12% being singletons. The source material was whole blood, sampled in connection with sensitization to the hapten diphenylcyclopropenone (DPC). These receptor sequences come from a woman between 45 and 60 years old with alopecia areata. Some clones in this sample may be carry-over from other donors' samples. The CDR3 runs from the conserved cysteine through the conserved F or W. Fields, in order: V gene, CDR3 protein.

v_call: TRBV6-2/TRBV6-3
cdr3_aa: CASSYITEAFF

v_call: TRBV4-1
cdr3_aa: CASSQDFGTVEMNTEAFF

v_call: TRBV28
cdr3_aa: CASRTGGLRGYTF

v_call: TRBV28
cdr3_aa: CASSSPGLAGATQETQYF

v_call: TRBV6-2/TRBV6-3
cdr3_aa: CASSPAGTSGTDEQFF

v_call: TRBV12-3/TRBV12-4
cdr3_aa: CASSFSSMNTEAFF

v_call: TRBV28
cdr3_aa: CASDGTSEGSYEQYF

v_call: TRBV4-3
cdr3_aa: CASSRRGGGNQPQHF

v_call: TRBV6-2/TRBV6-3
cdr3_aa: CASRETLSNVQFF

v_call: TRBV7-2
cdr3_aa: CASRRPLGLANTGELFF

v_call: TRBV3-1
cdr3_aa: CASSGHGAYEQYF

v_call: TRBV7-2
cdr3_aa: CASSVPPSHNEQFF

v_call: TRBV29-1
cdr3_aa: CITQGADNEQFF

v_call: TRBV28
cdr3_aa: CASAGQPLHSNQPQHF